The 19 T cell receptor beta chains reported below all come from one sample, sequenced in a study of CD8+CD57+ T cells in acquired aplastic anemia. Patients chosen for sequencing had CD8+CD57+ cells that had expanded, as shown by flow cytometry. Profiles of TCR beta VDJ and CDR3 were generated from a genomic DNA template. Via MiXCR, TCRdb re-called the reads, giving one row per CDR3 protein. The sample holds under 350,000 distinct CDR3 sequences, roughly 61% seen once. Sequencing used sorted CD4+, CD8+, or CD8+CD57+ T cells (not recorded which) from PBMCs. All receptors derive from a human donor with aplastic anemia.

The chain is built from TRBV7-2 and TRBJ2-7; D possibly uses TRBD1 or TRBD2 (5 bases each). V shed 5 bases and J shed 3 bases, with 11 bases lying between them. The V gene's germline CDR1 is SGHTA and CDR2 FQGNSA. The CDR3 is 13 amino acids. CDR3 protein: CASSRWDGYEQYF. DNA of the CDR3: TGTGCCAGCAGCCGATGGGACGGCTACGAGCAGTACTTC.

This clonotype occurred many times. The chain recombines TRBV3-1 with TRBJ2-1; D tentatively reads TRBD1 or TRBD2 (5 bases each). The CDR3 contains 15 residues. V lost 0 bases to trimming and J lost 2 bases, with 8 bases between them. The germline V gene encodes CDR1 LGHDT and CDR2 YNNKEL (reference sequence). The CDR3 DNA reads TGTGCCAGCAGCCAAGATACGGGGCCCTACAATGAGCAGTTCTTC. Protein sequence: CASSQDTGPYNEQFF.

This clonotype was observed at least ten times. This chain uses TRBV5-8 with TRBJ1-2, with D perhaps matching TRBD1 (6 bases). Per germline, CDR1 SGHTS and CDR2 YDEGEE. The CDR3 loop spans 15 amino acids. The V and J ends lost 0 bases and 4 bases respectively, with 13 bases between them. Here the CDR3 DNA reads TGTGCCAGCAGCTTGGGCGGCAGGGGAGTCTATGGCTACACCTTC. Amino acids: CASSLGGRGVYGYTF.

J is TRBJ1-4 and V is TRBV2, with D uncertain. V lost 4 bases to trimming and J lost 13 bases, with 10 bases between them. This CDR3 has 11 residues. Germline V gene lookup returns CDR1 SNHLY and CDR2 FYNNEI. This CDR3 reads CASSALRGLFF. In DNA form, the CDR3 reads TGTGCCAGCAGTGCATTAAGAGGACTGTTTTTT. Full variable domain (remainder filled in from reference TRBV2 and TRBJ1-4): EPEVTQTPSHQVTQMGQEVILRCVPISNHLYFYWYRQILGQKVEFLVSFYNNEISEKSEIFDDQFSVERPDGSNFTLKIRSTKLEDSAMYFCASSALRGLFFGSGTQLSVL.

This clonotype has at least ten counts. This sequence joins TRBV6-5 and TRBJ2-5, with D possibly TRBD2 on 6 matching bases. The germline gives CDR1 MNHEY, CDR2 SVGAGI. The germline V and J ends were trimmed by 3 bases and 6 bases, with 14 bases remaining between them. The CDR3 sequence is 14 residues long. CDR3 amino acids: CASSYSTGRKTQYF. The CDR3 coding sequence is TGTGCCAGCAGTTATTCGACTGGGAGGAAGACCCAGTACTTC.

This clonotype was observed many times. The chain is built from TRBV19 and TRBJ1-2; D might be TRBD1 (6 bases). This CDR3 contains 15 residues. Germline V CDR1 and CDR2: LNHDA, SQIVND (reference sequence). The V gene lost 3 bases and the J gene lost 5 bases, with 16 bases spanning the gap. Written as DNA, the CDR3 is TGTGCCAGTAGTATCAAACAGGGAGGTCGATATGGCTACACCTTC. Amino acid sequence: CASSIKQGGRYGYTF.

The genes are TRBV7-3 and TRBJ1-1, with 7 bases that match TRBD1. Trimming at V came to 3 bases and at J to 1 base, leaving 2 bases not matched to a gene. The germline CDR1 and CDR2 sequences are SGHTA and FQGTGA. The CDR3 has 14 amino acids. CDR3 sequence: CASSLNRGNTEAFF. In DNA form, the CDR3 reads TGTGCCAGCAGCTTGAACAGGGGGAACACTGAAGCTTTCTTT.

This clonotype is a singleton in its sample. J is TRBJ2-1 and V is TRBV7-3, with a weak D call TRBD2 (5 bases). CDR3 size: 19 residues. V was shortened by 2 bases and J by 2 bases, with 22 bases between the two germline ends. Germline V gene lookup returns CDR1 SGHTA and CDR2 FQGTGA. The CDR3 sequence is CASSLYPDPLGTTYNEQFF. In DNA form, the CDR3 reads TGTGCCAGCAGCTTATACCCGGACCCACTAGGTACTACCTACAATGAGCAGTTCTTC.

DNA of the CDR3: TGTGCCAGCAGTTACTACGCTAGCGGGGGGGCAATCACAGATACGCAGTATTTT. This codes for CASSYYASGGAITDTQYF. The V gene is TRBV6-7, the J gene TRBJ2-3, with 12 bases lining up with TRBD2. TRBV6-7 is reported as an ORF; its role is uncertain. Trimming took 1 base from V and 2 from J; bases not matched to a gene: 7. The CDR3 totals 18 residues.

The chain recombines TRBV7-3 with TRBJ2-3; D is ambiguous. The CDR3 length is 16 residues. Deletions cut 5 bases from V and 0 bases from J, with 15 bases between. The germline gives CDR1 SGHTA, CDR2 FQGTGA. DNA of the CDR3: TGTGCCAGCAGCCGCGGACCAGCGACAAGCACAGATACGCAGTATTTT. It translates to CASSRGPATSTDTQYF.

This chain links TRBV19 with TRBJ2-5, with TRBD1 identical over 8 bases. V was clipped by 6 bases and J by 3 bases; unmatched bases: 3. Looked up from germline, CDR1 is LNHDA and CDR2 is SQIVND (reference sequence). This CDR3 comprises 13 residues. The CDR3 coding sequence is TGTGCCAGTAGGCTGACAGGGGAAGAGACCCAGTACTTC. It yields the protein CASRLTGEETQYF.

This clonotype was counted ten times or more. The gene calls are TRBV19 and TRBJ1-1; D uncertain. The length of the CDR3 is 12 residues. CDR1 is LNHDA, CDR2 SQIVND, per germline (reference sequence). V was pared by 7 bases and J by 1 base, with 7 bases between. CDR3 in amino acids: CASTQTNTEAFF. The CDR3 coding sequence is TGTGCCAGTACCCAAACGAACACTGAAGCTTTCTTT.

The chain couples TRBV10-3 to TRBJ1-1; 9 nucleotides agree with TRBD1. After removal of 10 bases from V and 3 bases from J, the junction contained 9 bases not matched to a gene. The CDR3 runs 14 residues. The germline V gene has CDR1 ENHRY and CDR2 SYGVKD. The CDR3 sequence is CASSKDRGDTEAFF. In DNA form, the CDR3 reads TGTGCCAGCAGCAAGGACAGGGGTGACACTGAAGCTTTCTTT.

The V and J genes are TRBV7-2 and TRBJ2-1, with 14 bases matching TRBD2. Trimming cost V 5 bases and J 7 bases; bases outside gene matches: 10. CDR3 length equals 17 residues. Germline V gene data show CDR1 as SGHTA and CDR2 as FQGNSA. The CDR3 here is CASSDAGLAGDRNEQFF. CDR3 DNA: TGTGCCAGCAGCGATGCGGGACTAGCGGGAGATAGGAATGAGCAGTTCTTC.

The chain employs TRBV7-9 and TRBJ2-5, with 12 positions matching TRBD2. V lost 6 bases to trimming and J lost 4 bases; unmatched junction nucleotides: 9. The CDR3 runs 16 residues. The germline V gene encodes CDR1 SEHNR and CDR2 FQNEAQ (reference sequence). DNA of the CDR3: TGTGCCAGCAGTCAGACACAGGGACTAGCGGGAGAGACCCAGTACTTC. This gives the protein CASSQTQGLAGETQYF.

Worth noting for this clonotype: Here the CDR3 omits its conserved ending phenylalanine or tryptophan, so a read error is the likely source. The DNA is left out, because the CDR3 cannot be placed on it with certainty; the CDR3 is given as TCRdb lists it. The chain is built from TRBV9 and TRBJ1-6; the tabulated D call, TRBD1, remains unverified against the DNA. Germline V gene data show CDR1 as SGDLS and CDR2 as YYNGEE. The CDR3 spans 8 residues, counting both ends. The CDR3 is CASSVVGA.

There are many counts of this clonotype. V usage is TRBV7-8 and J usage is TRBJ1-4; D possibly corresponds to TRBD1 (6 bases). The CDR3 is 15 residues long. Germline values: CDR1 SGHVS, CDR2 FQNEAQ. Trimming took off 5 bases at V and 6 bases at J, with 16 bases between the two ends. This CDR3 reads CASSLLTGYDEKLFF. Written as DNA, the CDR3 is TGTGCCAGCAGCCTACTGACAGGTTATGATGAAAAACTGTTTTTT.

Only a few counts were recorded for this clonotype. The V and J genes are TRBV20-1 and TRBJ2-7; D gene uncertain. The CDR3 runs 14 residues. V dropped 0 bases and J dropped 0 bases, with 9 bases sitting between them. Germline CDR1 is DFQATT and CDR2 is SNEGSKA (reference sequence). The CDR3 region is CSAREGSYSYEQYF. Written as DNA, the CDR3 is TGCAGTGCTAGAGAAGGGTCGTACTCCTACGAGCAGTACTTC.

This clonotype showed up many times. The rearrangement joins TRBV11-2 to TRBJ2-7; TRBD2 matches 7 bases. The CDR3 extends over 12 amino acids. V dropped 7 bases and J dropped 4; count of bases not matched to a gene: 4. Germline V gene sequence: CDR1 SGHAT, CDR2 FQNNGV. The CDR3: CASTGGGYEQYF. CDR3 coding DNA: TGTGCCAGCACCGGCGGGGGTTACGAGCAGTACTTC.